This record covers a single T cell receptor beta chain. Its target is unknown. The CDR3 loop spans 16 amino acids. V was pared by 3 bases and J by 2 bases, with 14 bases between. The germline V gene encodes CDR1 SGDLS and CDR2 YYNGEE. Measured with immunoSEQ multiplex PCR; TCRdb has only the in-frame clones, and not every one. The data hold around 2.1 million clones, with approximately 96% observed a single time. This record belongs to a study of shared clonotypes between healthy human individuals. General study findings and limits: The study drew on few donors, limiting represented genetic and exposure-history diversity.

The V gene is TRBV9, the J gene TRBJ2-2; no firm D call. The sequence came from a man aged 18 to 29 in good health. Sequencing was carried out using naive CD4+ T cells sorted from blood. As for subset: CD45RA+ positively selected. The CDR3 loop reads CASSAGGSLNTGELFF. In DNA form, the CDR3 reads TGTGCCAGCAGCGCCGGCGGTTCACTTAACACCGGGGAGCTGTTTTTT. Based on the CDR3 plus reference TRBV9 and TRBJ2-2, the full variable domain is DSGVTQTPKHLITATGQRVTLRCSPRSGDLSVYWYQQSLDQGLQFLIQYYNGEERAKGNILERFSAQQFPDLHSELNLSSLELGDSALYFCASSAGGSLNTGELFFGEGSRLTVL.